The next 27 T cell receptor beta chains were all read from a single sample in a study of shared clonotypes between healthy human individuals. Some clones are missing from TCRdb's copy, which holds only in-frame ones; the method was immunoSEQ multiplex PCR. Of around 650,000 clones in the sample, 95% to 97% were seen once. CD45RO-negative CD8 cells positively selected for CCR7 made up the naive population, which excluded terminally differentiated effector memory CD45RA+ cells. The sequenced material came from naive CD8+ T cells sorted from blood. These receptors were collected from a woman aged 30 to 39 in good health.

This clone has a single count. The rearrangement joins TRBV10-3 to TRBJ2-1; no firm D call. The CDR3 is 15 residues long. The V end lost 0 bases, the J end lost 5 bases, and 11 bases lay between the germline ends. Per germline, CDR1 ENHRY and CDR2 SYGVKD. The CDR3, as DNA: TGTGCCATCAGTGAGTCTTTGGAGAGCAACAATGAGCAGTTCTTC. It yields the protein CAISESLESNNEQFF.

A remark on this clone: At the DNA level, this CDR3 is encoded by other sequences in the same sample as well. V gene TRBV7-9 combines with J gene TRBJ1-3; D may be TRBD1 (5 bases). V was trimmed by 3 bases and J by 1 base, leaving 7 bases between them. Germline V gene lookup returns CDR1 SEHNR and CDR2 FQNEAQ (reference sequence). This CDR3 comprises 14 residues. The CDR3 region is CASSLGGSGNTIYF. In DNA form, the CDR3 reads TGTGCCAGCAGCTTGGGGGGGTCTGGAAACACCATATATTTT.

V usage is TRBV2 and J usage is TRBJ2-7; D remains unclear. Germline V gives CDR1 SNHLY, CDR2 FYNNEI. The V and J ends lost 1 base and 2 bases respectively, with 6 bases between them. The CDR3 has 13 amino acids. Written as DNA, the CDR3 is TGTGCCAGCAGTGAAGACTGGCCCTACGAGCAGTACTTC. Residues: CASSEDWPYEQYF.

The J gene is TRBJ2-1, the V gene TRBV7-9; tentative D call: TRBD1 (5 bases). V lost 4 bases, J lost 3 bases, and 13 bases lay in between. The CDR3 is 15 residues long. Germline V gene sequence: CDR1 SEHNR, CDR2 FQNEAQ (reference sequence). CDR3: CASSSTGNFYNEQFF. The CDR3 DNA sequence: TGTGCCAGCAGCTCAACAGGAAACTTCTACAATGAGCAGTTCTTC. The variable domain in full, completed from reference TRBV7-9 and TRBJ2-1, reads DTGVSQNPRHKITKRGQNVTFRCDPISEHNRLYWYRQTLGQGPEFLTYFQNEAQLEKSRLLSDRFSAERPKGSFSTLEIQRTEQGDSAMYLCASSSTGNFYNEQFFGPGTRLTVL.

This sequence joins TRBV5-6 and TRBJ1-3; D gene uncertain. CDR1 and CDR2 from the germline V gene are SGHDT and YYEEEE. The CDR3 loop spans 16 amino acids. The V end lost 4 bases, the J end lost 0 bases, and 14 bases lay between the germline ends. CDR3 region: CASSPAGSYSGNTIYF. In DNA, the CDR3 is TGTGCCAGCAGCCCTGCGGGGTCCTACTCTGGAAACACCATATATTTT. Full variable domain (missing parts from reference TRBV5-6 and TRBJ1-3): DAGVTQSPTHLIKTRGQQVTLRCSPKSGHDTVSWYQQALGQGPQFIFQYYEEEERQRGNFPDRFSGHQFPNYSSELNVNALLLGDSALYLCASSPAGSYSGNTIYFGEGSWLTVV.

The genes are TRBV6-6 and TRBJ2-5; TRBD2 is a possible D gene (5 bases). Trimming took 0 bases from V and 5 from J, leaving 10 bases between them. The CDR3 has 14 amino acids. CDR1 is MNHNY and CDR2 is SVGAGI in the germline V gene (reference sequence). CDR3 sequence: CASSYSEGDETQYF. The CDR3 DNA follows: TGTGCCAGCAGTTACTCAGAGGGTGATGAGACCCAGTACTTC.

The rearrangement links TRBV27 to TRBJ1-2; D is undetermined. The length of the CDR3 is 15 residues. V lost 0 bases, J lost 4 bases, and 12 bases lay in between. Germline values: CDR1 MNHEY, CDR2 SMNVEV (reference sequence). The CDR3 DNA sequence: TGTGCCAGCAGTTTATCGATAAATGGGCGCTATGGCTACACCTTC. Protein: CASSLSINGRYGYTF.

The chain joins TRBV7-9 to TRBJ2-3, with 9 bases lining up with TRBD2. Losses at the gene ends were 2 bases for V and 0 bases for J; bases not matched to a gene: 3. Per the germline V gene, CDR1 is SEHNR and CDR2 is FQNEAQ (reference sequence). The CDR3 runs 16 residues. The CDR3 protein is CASSLILAGSTDTQYF. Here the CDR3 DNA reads TGTGCCAGCAGCTTAATCCTAGCGGGAAGCACAGATACGCAGTATTTT.

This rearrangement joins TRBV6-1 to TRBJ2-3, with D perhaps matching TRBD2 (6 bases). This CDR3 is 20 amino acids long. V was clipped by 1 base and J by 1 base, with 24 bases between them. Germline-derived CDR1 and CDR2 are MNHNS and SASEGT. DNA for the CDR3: TGTGCCAGCAGTGAAGTGGTAACGGGAGAAGACCCAATGGGCACAGATACGCAGTATTTT. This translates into CASSEVVTGEDPMGTDTQYF.

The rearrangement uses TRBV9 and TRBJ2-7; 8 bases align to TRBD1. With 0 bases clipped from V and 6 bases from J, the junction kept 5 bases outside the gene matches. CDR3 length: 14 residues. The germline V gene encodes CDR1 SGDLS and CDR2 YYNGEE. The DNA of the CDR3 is TGTGCCAGCAGCGTAGGTAACAGGGGGACCGAGCAGTACTTC. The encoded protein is CASSVGNRGTEQYF.

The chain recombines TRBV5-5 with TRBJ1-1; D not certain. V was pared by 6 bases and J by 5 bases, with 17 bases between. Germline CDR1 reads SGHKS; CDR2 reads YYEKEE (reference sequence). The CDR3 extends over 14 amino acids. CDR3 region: CASTQIISITEAFF. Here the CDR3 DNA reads TGTGCCAGCACCCAGATCATCAGTATAACTGAAGCTTTCTTT.

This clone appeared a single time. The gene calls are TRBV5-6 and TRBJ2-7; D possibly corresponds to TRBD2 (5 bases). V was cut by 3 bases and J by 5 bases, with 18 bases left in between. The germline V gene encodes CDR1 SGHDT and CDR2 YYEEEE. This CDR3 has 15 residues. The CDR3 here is CASSYSGSGWHEQYF. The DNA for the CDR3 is TGTGCCAGCAGCTACTCAGGCTCGGGGTGGCACGAGCAGTACTTC.

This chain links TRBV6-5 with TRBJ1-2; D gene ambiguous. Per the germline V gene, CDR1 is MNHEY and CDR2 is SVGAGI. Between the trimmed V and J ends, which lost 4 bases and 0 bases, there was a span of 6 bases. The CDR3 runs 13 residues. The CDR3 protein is CASSFKANYGYTF. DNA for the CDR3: TGTGCCAGCAGTTTCAAAGCTAACTATGGCTACACCTTC.

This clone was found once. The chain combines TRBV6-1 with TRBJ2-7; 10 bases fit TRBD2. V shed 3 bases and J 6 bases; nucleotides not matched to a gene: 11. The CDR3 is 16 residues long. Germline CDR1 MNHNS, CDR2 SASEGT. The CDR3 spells CASSDPASGRVGEQYF. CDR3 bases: TGTGCCAGCAGTGACCCGGCTAGCGGGAGAGTTGGCGAGCAGTACTTC.

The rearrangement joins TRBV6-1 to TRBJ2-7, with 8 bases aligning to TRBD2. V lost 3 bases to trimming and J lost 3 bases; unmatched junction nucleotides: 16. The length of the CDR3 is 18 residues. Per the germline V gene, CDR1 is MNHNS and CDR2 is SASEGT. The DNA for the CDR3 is TGTGCCAGCAGTGAGACCCAAAGACGGACTAGCAGAAACTACGAGCAGTACTTC. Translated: CASSETQRRTSRNYEQYF.

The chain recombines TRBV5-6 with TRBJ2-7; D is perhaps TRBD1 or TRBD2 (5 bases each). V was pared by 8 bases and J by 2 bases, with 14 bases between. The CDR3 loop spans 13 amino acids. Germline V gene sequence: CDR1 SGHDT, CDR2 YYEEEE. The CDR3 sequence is CASTGTEAYEQYF. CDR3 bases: TGTGCCAGTACCGGGACGGAAGCCTACGAGCAGTACTTC.

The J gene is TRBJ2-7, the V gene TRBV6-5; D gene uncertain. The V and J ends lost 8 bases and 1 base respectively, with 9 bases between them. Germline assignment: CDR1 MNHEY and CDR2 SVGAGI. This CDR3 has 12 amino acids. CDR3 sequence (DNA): TGTGCCAGCCTCGGGCTATCCTACGAGCAGTACTTC. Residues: CASLGLSYEQYF.

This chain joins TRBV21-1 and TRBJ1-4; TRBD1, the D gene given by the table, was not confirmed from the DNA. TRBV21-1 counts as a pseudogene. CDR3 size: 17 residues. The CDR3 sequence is CASSPHLFDRPGEKLFF. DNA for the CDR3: TGTGCCAGCAGCCCCCACCTATTTGACAGACCAGGGGAAAAACTGTTTTTT.

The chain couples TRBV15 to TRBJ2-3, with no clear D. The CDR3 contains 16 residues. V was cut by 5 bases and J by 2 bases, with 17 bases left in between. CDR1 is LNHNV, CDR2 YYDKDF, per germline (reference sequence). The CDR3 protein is CATSAPYVTATDTQYF. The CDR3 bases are TGTGCCACCAGCGCCCCGTATGTGACCGCCACAGATACGCAGTATTTT.

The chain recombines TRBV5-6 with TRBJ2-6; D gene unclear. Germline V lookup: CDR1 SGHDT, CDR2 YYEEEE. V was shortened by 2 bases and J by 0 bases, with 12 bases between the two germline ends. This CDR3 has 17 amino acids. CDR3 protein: CASSFSVPISGANVLTF. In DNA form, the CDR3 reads TGTGCCAGCAGCTTTTCAGTGCCCATCTCTGGGGCCAACGTCCTGACTTTC.

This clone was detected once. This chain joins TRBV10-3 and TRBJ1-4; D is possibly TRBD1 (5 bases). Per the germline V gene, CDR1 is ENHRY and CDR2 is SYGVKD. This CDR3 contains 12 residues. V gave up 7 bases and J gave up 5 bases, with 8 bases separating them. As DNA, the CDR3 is TGTGCCATCAAGGGACCAAATGAAAAACTGTTTTTT. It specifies CAIKGPNEKLFF.

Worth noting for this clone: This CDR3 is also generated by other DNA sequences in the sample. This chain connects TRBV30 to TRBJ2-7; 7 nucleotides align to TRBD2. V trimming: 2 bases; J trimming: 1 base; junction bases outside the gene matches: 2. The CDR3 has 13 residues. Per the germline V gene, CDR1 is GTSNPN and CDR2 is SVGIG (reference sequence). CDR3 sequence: CAWSPSGSYEQYF. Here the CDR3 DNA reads TGTGCCTGGAGTCCTAGCGGTTCCTACGAGCAGTACTTC.

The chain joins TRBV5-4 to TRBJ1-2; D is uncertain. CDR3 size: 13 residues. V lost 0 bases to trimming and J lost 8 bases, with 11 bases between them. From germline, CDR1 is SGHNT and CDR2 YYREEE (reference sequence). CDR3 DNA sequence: TGTGCCAGCAGCTTGGGGGGAGGTGTCGGCTACACCTTC. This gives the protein CASSLGGGVGYTF.

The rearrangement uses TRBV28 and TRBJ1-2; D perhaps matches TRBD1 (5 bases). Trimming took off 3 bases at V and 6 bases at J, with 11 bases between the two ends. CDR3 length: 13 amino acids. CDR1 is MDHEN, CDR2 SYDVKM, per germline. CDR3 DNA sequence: TGTGCCAGCAGTTTGGGGGGGTTGGATGGCTACACCTTC. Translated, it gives CASSLGGLDGYTF.

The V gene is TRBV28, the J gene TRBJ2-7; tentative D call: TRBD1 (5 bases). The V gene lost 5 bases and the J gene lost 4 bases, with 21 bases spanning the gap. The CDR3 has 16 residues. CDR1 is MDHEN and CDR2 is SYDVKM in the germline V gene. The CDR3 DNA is TGTGCCAGCAGTCCCTGGGGCGGACAATACTCTTACGAGCAGTACTTC. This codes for CASSPWGGQYSYEQYF.

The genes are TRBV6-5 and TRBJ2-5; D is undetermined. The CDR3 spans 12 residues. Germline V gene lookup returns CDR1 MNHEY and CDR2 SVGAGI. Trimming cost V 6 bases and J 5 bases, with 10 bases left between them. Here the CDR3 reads CASSTSGETQYF. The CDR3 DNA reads TGTGCCAGCAGCACATCTGGGGAGACCCAGTACTTC.

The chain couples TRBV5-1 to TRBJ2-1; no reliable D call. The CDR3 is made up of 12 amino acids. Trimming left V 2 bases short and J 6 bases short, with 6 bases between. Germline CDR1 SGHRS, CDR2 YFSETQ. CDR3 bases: TGCGCCAGCAGCTTCGAGAGCAATGAGCAGTTCTTC. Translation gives CASSFESNEQFF.